This TCR beta chain was recovered during a study of cytomegalovirus exposure and HLA in healthy donors. It was with 60 Vbeta and 13 Jbeta primers that the PCR ran. Using immunoSEQ multiplex PCR, the repertoire was profiled, and TCRdb retains in-frame clones only, with some absent. The data show some 140,000 clones, with 80% seen just once and 4.5% to 7% held by the top ten. This CDR3 comprises 18 residues. V lost 0 bases, J lost 4 bases, and 11 bases stayed unmatched. The germline V gene encodes CDR1 SGHRS and CDR2 YFSETQ. General study findings and limits: Later, an analysis showed that TCR beta chains associated with HLA were more clonally expanded than others that were equally common. It was taken for granted in presence/absence analyses that sequencing depth across donors was roughly uniform.

In the case of this clone: Its antigen is not identified.

The sample was PBMCs. The TCR sequence derives from a woman between 40 and 55 years old in good health and CMV-seropositive. The chain recombines TRBV5-1 with TRBJ2-7, with 12 positions matching TRBD2. The CDR3, as DNA: TGCGCCAGCAGCTTGGGGGCTAGCGGGAGGGCCGGAGGTTACGAGCAGTACTTC. Its protein is CASSLGASGRAGGYEQYF.